One sample yielded the 24 T cell receptor beta chains listed below, sequenced in a study of identical twins. TCRdb itself ran the 5' RACE reads through MiXCR, one entry per CDR3 protein. The data hold approximately 230,000 distinct CDR3 sequences, with under 8.5% observed a single time. These data also featured in a second study, about T cells expressing NK-cell markers.

Sequencing was carried out using CD8+ T cells sorted from blood. The receptors were gathered from a woman in her late teens or twenties in good health.

Ten or more counts support this clonotype. The rearrangement joins TRBV20-1 to TRBJ2-5; D remains unclear. Germline V gene data show CDR1 as DFQATT and CDR2 as SNEGSKA (reference sequence). Trimming pared 4 bases from V and 4 bases from J, leaving 19 bases between. The CDR3 totals 15 residues. In nucleotides, the CDR3 is TGCAGTGCTACGAATGAGCCTACCCCCAGAGAGACCCAGTACTTC. This sequence encodes CSATNEPTPRETQYF.

In nucleotides, the CDR3 is TGTGCCAGCAGTGGACGGGAGATCGACGAGCAGTACTTC. Translated, it gives CASSGREIDEQYF. V gene TRBV6-1 combines with J gene TRBJ2-7; perhaps TRBD2 as D (6 bases). CDR1 and CDR2 from the germline V gene are MNHNS and SASEGT. The germline V and J ends were trimmed by 4 bases and 5 bases, with 12 bases remaining between them. The CDR3 length is 13 residues.

V usage is TRBV7-3 and J usage is TRBJ2-1; D gene unclear. Germline V gives CDR1 SGHTA, CDR2 FQGTGA. V gave up 0 bases and J gave up 4 bases, with 4 bases separating them. The CDR3 covers 13 residues. CDR3 nucleotide sequence: TGTGCCAGCAGCTTAACAGCGTACAATGAGCAGTTCTTC. Encoded protein: CASSLTAYNEQFF.

This clonotype came up many times. The chain couples TRBV5-6 to TRBJ2-2, with D perhaps TRBD2 (5 bases). The CDR3 runs to 12 residues. V lost 2 bases to trimming and J lost 6 bases, with 5 bases between them. Germline V gene lookup returns CDR1 SGHDT and CDR2 YYEEEE. CDR3 sequence reads: CASSLLAGELFF. DNA of the CDR3: TGTGCCAGCAGCTTACTAGCCGGGGAGCTGTTTTTT.

A few counts support this clonotype. This chain links TRBV11-2 with TRBJ2-5; D unresolved. V lost 4 bases and J 5 bases, leaving 11 bases between the germline ends. CDR1 is SGHAT, CDR2 FQNNGV, per germline. The CDR3 is 13 residues long. CDR3 nucleotides: TGTGCCAGCAGCTCCGAGGAGAGGGAGACCCAGTACTTC. This translates into CASSSEERETQYF.

CDR3 sequence: CASSPGTSGSFYNEQFF. In DNA form, the CDR3 reads TGTGCCAGCAGCCCGGGCACGAGCGGGAGCTTTTACAATGAGCAGTTCTTC. The chain carries TRBV7-9 and TRBJ2-1; 8 bases map to TRBD2. In germline, CDR1 is SEHNR, CDR2 FQNEAQ (reference sequence). The CDR3 is 17 residues long. Losses at the gene ends were 5 bases for V and 4 bases for J; bases not matched to a gene: 13.

This clonotype was detected many times. The gene calls are TRBV4-3 and TRBJ2-7; the match to TRBD1 covers 7 bases. Germline trimming cut 4 bases from V and 6 bases from J; bases unmatched to any gene: 6. This CDR3 is built from 13 residues. The germline gives CDR1 LGHNA, CDR2 YSLEER. In nucleotides, the CDR3 is TGCGCCAGCAGCCGGAACAGGGGAAGCGAGCAGTACTTC. Amino acids: CASSRNRGSEQYF.

This clonotype was recorded many times. The genes are TRBV9 and TRBJ2-5; no clear D gene. The length of the CDR3 is 13 residues. Trimming took 6 bases from V and 3 from J, leaving 12 bases between them. Germline V gene data show CDR1 as SGDLS and CDR2 as YYNGEE. The CDR3 region is CASNRNSEETQYF. For the CDR3, the DNA is TGTGCCAGCAACCGGAACAGCGAAGAGACCCAGTACTTC.

In this sample, this clonotype turned up many times. The chain joins TRBV12-3 or TRBV12-4 to TRBJ2-7; D gene ambiguous. The ends were cut back, 0 bases at V and 5 bases at J, with 5 bases in the middle. The CDR3 is 12 amino acids. CDR3 region: CASSLAGNEQYF. CDR3 DNA sequence: TGTGCCAGCAGTTTAGCAGGCAACGAGCAGTACTTC.

This clonotype was found a few times. V is TRBV20-1 and J is TRBJ1-1, with unresolved D. Trimming removed 0 bases at V and 0 bases at J, with 8 bases between. Per the germline V gene, CDR1 is DFQATT and CDR2 is SNEGSKA (reference sequence). The CDR3 has 14 amino acids. CDR3 residues: CSARDVGMNTEAFF. The CDR3 DNA is TGCAGTGCTAGAGATGTGGGTATGAACACTGAAGCTTTCTTT.

This clonotype was counted only a few times. The J gene is TRBJ2-1, the V gene TRBV7-6, with 11 positions matching TRBD2. The junction had 12 bases not matched to a gene; V was cut back by 5 bases and J by 6 bases. Germline CDR1 reads SGHVS; CDR2 reads FNYEAQ. The CDR3 is made up of 17 amino acids. The CDR3 DNA sequence: TGTGCCAGCAGCCTGAGACTAGCGGGATCAAGGGGCAATGAGCAGTTCTTC. As protein: CASSLRLAGSRGNEQFF.

This clonotype showed up many times. The CDR3 region has the DNA TGCAGCGTCACCTCGCCAGGGCCCCCATACGAGCAGTACTTC. Protein product: CSVTSPGPPYEQYF. This sequence joins TRBV29-1 and TRBJ2-7; a possible D gene is TRBD1 (5 bases). The V end lost 6 bases, the J end lost 4 bases, and 19 bases lay between the germline ends. The CDR3 totals 14 residues. Germline CDR1 reads SQVTM; CDR2 reads ANQGSEA.

This clonotype showed up many times. J is TRBJ2-7 and V is TRBV6-2 or TRBV6-3; D gene unclear. Trimming took 2 bases from V and 4 from J, leaving 15 bases between them. The CDR3 extends over 15 amino acids. Germline V gene sequence: CDR1 MNHEY, CDR2 SVGEGT. The CDR3 loop reads CASSYRVPVSYEQYF. CDR3 DNA: TGTGCCAGCAGTTACAGAGTCCCAGTAAGTTACGAGCAGTACTTC.

In this sample, this clonotype turned up many times. This sequence joins TRBV27 and TRBJ2-2, with a tentative D call TRBD2 (5 bases). The CDR3 is made up of 16 amino acids. Trimming stripped 4 bases from V and 0 bases from J, with 12 bases between. Germline CDR1 MNHEY, CDR2 SMNVEV (reference sequence). The CDR3 region has the DNA TGTGCCAGCAGTTACTCCCGGGATCCGAACACCGGGGAGCTGTTTTTT. Translation: CASSYSRDPNTGELFF.

This clonotype was detected a few times. The genes are TRBV27 and TRBJ1-1; maybe TRBD1 (5 bases). The CDR3 has 16 residues. Trimming removed 9 bases from V and 5 bases from J, with 25 bases in between. The germline V gene has CDR1 MNHEY and CDR2 SMNVEV (reference sequence). This chain's CDR3 is CASTMWWGRGWTEAFF. For the CDR3, the DNA is TGTGCCAGTACTATGTGGTGGGGTAGGGGATGGACTGAAGCTTTCTTT.

CDR3 sequence reads: CASSHTPGGLVDTQYF. The CDR3 bases are TGTGCCAGCAGCCACACCCCGGGTGGGCTAGTAGATACGCAGTATTTT. The chain recombines TRBV3-1 with TRBJ2-3, with D unresolved. Germline V gene lookup returns CDR1 LGHDT and CDR2 YNNKEL (reference sequence). This CDR3 contains 16 residues. The germline V and J ends were trimmed by 3 bases and 5 bases, with 18 bases remaining between them.

The rearrangement uses TRBV4-1 and TRBJ1-1; 7 positions match TRBD1. The junction had 9 bases not matched to a gene; V was cut back by 1 base and J by 10 bases. The V gene's germline CDR1 is MGHRA and CDR2 YSYEKL. The CDR3 consists of 14 residues. This chain's CDR3 is CASSQVVWQGVAFF. CDR3 DNA: TGCGCCAGCAGCCAAGTCGTGTGGCAGGGGGTAGCTTTCTTT.

The J gene is TRBJ1-1, the V gene TRBV7-9; the D gene is possibly TRBD1 (6 bases). The V gene's germline CDR1 is SEHNR and CDR2 FQNEAQ (reference sequence). The CDR3 sequence is 15 residues long. V was cut by 0 bases and J by 5 bases, with 13 bases left in between. In DNA form, the CDR3 reads TGTGCCAGCAGCTTAGCGTCGGGGGGGGCGACTGAAGCTTTCTTT. Its protein is CASSLASGGATEAFF.

This clonotype was seen only a few times. In nucleotides, the CDR3 is TGTGCCAGCAGCTTAGCTCCCCCCGACCGCCTGAGGGAAAAACTGTTTTTT. This sequence encodes CASSLAPPDRLREKLFF. The V and J genes are TRBV7-8 and TRBJ1-4; no reliable D call. Trimming left V 0 bases short and J 8 bases short, with 19 bases between. The CDR3 length is 17 residues. CDR1 and CDR2 from the germline V gene are SGHVS and FQNEAQ.

The chain employs TRBV20-1 and TRBJ2-7, with 7 bases lining up with TRBD2. Germline lookup yields CDR1 DFQATT and CDR2 SNEGSKA (reference sequence). CDR3 length: 15 amino acids. Unmatched junction bases numbered 14, after V lost 6 bases and J lost 3 bases. The CDR3 DNA follows: TGCAGTGCCACTGGGTGGGGGGGTAACCTCTACGAGCAGTACTTC. Translating it yields CSATGWGGNLYEQYF.

This clonotype was detected ten times or more. This chain connects TRBV15 to TRBJ2-5; D is perhaps TRBD1 (6 bases). The CDR3 is made up of 13 amino acids. CDR1 LNHNV and CDR2 YYDKDF come from the germline V gene (reference sequence). Trimming cost V 5 bases and J 5 bases, with 12 bases left between them. CDR3 region: CATSYRDVETQYF. The CDR3 DNA is TGTGCCACCAGCTACAGGGACGTGGAGACCCAGTACTTC. Full variable domain (rest looked up from reference TRBV15 and TRBJ2-5): DAMVIQNPRYQVTQFGKPVTLSCSQTLNHNVMYWYQQKSSQAPKLLFHYYDKDFNNEADTPDNFQSRRPNTSFCFLDIRSPGLGDTAMYLCATSYRDVETQYFGPGTRLLVL.

This clonotype showed up just a few times. The chain couples TRBV5-6 to TRBJ1-2, with 7 bases aligning to TRBD1. The CDR3 runs 15 residues. Germline V gene data show CDR1 as SGHDT and CDR2 as YYEEEE. V dropped 4 bases and J dropped 3; count of bases not matched to a gene: 9. CDR3 DNA sequence: TGTGCCAGCAGCCTCCAGACAGGGTCCTACTATGGCTACACCTTC. Its translation is CASSLQTGSYYGYTF.

The V and J genes are TRBV11-2 and TRBJ2-7; 10 bases fit TRBD2. CDR1 and CDR2 from the germline V gene are SGHAT and FQNNGV. The J segment lost 2 bases and the V segment lost 4 bases, leaving 8 bases of the junction unmatched. The CDR3 contains 16 residues. The CDR3, as DNA: TGTGCCAGCAGCTCGTTCAGCGGGAGGGCGACCTACGAGCAGTACTTC. Translated: CASSSFSGRATYEQYF.

This clonotype was seen more than once but under ten times. This sequence joins TRBV4-3 and TRBJ1-4; no reliable D call. Looked up from germline, CDR1 is LGHNA and CDR2 is YSLEER. Deletions cut 4 bases from V and 8 bases from J, with 20 bases between. The CDR3 runs to 16 residues. The CDR3: CASSPELTALSEKLFF. The CDR3 DNA is TGCGCCAGCAGCCCCGAGCTTACAGCTTTATCAGAAAAACTGTTTTTT.